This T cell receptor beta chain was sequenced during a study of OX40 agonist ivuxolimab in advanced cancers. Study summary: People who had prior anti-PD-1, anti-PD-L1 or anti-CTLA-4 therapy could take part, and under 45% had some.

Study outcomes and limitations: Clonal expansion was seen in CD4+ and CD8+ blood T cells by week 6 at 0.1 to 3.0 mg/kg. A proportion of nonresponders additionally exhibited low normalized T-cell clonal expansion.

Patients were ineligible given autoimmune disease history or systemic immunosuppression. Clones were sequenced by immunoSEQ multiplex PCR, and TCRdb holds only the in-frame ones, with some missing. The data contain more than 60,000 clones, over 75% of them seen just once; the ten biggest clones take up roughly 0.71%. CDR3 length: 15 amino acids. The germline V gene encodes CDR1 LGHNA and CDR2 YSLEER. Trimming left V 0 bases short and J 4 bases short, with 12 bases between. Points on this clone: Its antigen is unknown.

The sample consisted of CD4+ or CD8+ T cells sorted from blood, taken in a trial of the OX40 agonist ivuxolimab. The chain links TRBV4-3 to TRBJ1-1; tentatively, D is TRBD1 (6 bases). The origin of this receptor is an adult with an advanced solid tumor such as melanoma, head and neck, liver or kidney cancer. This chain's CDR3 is CASSQDRAGVTEAFF. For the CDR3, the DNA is TGCGCCAGCAGCCAAGATAGGGCAGGGGTCACTGAAGCTTTCTTT.